This T cell receptor (beta chain) comes out of a study of early T cells in non-severe SARS-CoV-2 infection. TCRdb recomputed calls from the 5' RACE reads with MiXCR, one row per CDR3 protein. The sample includes about 44,000 distinct CDR3 sequences, about 23% of them seen just once. Germline V CDR1 and CDR2: DFQATT, SNEGSKA (reference sequence). This CDR3 has 13 residues. V trimming: 6 bases; J trimming: 4 bases; junction bases outside the gene matches: 6. Specimen: whole blood, collected at baseline. This sequence originates from an adult who was a healthcare worker with PCR-confirmed SARS-CoV-2 infection or an uninfected control (not recorded which). The gene calls are TRBV20-1 and TRBJ2-7; 10 bases fit TRBD1. CDR3 in DNA: TGCAGTGCCCAAGACAGGGGGCGATACGAGCAGTACTTC. Encoded protein: CSAQDRGRYEQYF.